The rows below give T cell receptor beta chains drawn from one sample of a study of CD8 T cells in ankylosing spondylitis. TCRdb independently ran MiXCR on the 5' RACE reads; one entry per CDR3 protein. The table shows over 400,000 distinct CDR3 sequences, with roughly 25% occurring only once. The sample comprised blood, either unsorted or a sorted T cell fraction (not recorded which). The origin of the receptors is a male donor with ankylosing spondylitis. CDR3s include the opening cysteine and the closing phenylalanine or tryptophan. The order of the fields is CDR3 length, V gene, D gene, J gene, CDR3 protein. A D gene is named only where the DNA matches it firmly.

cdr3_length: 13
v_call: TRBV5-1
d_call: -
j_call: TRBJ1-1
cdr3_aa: CASSFGGDTEAFF

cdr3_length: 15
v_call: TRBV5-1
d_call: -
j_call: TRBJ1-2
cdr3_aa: CASSLGDSPGYGYTF

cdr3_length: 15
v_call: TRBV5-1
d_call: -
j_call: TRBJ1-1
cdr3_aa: CASSARGQLDTEAFF

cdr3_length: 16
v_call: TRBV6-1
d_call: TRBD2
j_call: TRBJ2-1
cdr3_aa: CASSEERGRSYNEQFF

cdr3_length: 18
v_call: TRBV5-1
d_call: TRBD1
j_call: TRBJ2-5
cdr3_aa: CASSLGAPGTGYQETQYF

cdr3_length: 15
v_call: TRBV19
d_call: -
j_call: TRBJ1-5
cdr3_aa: CASSFGTGIYQPQHF

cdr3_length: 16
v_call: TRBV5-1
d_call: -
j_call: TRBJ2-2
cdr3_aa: CASSLRAPTTPGELFF

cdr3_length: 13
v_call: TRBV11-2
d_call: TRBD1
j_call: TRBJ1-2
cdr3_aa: CASSPDRGGGYTF

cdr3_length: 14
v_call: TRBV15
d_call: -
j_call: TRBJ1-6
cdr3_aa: CATSREGYNSPLHF

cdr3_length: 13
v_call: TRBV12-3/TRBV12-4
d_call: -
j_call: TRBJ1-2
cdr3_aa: CASRSGANYGYTF

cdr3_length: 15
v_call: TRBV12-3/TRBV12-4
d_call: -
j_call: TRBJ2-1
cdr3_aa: CASSSSGTDLLEQFF

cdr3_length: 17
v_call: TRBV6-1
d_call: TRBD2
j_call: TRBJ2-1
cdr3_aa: CASSLTAAGASYNEQFF

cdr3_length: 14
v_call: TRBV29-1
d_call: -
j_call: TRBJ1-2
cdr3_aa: CSAQAGASNYGYTF

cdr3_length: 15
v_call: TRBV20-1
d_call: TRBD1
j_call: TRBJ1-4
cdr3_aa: CSAISTGTGPEKLFF

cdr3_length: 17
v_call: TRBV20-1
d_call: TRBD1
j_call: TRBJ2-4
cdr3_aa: CSAPPPTGAGAKNIQYF

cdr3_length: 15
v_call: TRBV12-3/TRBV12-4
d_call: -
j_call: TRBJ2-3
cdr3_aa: CASSRDSASTDTQYF

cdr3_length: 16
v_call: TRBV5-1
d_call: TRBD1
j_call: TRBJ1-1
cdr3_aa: CASSMGFGQGNTEAFF

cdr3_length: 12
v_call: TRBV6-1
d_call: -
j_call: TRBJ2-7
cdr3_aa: CASRHTSLEQYF

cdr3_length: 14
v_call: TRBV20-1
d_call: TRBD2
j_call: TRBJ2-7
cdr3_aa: CSARTSGSIYEQYF

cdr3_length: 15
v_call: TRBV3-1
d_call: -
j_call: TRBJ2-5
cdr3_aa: CASSTKSENQETQYF

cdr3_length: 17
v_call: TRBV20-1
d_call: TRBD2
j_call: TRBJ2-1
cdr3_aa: CSALGHSGSLSYNEQFF

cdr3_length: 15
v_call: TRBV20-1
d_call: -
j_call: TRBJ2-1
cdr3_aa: CSATHARGSYNEQFF

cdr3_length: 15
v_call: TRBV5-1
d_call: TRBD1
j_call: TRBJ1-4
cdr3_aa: CASSLAGTVAEKLFF

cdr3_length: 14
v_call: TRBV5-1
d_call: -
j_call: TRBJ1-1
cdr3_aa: CASSLDSRLTEAFF